The clone carrying this TCR beta chain was counted many times. Trimming pared 1 base from V and 2 bases from J, leaving 9 bases between. The CDR3 length is 14 residues. The germline gives CDR1 SEHNR, CDR2 FQNEAQ (reference sequence). This sample was taken from a study of human T cells and chemical hapten exposure. Time point described: pre-sensitization, week 0. Described treatment: therapeutic diphenylcyclopropenone sensitization with weekly scalp DPC. Blood collection took place prior to placing each patch test. Separate cDNA molecules received unique molecular identifiers, which the library attached to them. TCRdb reprocessed the RACE reads with MiXCR, giving one entry per CDR3 protein. The repertoire includes about 61,000 distinct CDR3 sequences, 6.7% of them detected once, and around 1.6% sits in the top ten.

The V call is TRBV7-9, the J call TRBJ2-7; no clear D gene. This sequence was found in a woman in her 30s with alopecia areata. Some clones in this sample may be carry-over from other donors' samples. Sequenced material: whole blood, taken in connection with sensitization to the hapten diphenylcyclopropenone (DPC). CDR3 DNA: TGTGCCAGCAGCTTAGGCACGGCAACCTACGAGCAGTACTTC. This gives the protein CASSLGTATYEQYF.